Listed below are T cell receptor beta chains from one sample, sequenced in a study of blood T cell repertoires in COVID-19. Data came from immunoSEQ multiplex PCR; TCRdb stores just in-frame clones and leaves some out. Found here are approximately 110,000 clones, about 83% of them singletons; the top ten hold approximately 5%. Sequenced: peripheral blood. Receptor source: a human donor in a cohort sampled during active COVID-19. The CDR3 runs from the conserved cysteine through the conserved F or W.

TRBJ2-5,TRBV4-1,CASSQGDRGRGETQYF
TRBJ1-3,TRBV5-1,CASSIGGTRSGNTIYF
TRBJ2-2,TRBV18,CASSPTKQRAGELFF
TRBJ1-5,TRBV18,CASSQSYSNQPQHF
TRBJ2-7,TRBV19,CASSTGVLAGGSSYEQYF
TRBJ1-1,TRBV7-9,CASSLNPGVNTEAFF
TRBJ2-2,TRBV9,CASSLHKVGELFF
TRBJ2-1,TRBV7-2,CASSSQIRGNEQFF
TRBJ1-2,TRBV5-1,CASSPGTGGPGYTF
TRBJ2-2,TRBV11-2,CASSLAGAGTGELFF
TRBJ1-4,TRBV18,CASSPGQGGTNEKLFF
TRBJ2-1,TRBV2,CAVHEYNEQFF
TRBJ2-2,TRBV30,CAWISGRGSTGELFF
TRBJ2-7,TRBV6-2/TRBV6-3,CASSYGTGRAYEQYF
TRBJ1-2,TRBV14,CASSHREGLNYGYTF
TRBJ2-3,TRBV24-1,CATSEYAGGSTDTQYF
TRBJ2-5,TRBV6-5,CASRSRGQGTQYF
TRBJ2-3,TRBV6-2/TRBV6-3,CASSYSSGRLADTQYF
TRBJ2-7,TRBV6-2/TRBV6-3,CASSLAKLTSGRAVCEQYF
TRBJ2-1,TRBV5-6,CASSFGQGAKNEQFF
TRBJ2-2,TRBV6-5,CASMRQGNTGELFF
TRBJ1-5,TRBV18,CASSLGQGIKPQHF
TRBJ2-7,TRBV19,CASRLAATYEQYF
TRBJ2-4,TRBV18,CASSPELAKNIQYF
TRBJ2-5,TRBV7-2,CASSSRQETQYF
TRBJ1-4,TRBV7-9,CASSPYWGVNEKLFF
TRBJ1-4,TRBV28,CASSLGRRNEKLFF
TRBJ2-2,TRBV6-5,CASSLVAGTGELFF
TRBJ2-3,TRBV2,CASTDPDRGRDTQYF
TRBJ2-7,TRBV5-1,CASSLNQGSSYEQYF
TRBJ1-2,TRBV11-2,CASSLGGDGYTF
TRBJ2-1,TRBV29-1,CSVAIATEQFF
TRBJ2-1,TRBV3-1/TRBV3-2,CASSAPSGRAHEQFF
TRBJ2-5,TRBV5-1,CASSSLTSGRAGGNRETQYF
TRBJ2-5,TRBV2,CASTTRGSETQYF
TRBJ1-6,TRBV27,CASSLSGGNSPLHF
TRBJ1-1,TRBV4-2,CASSQVQGVGTEAFF
TRBJ2-3,TRBV7-8,CASSSDRAATQYF
TRBJ2-7,TRBV5-4,CAARSGTGGEEQYF
TRBJ2-7,TRBV14,CASSRSAGSYEQYF
TRBJ2-1,TRBV7-3,CASSTTGSGNEQFF
TRBJ1-2,TRBV11-2,CASSPQGTSPGYTF
TRBJ2-5,TRBV19,CASSIDGRQETQYF
TRBJ2-7,TRBV7-9,CASSSTGDRENYEQYF
TRBJ2-1,TRBV29-1,CSVEPAAVFNEQFF
TRBJ2-7,TRBV5-1,CASSPFLGGQGYEQYF
TRBJ1-3,TRBV11-2,CASSLGRGFGNTIYF
TRBJ1-1,TRBV5-6,CASSFRRQMNTEAFF
TRBJ2-4,TRBV3-1/TRBV3-2,CASSHPGTGRTFKNIQYF
TRBJ2-7,TRBV5-4,CASSLATGELSEQYF
TRBJ2-7,TRBV2,CASIETSANSYEQYF
TRBJ2-1,TRBV28,CASSRVAQYNEQFF
TRBJ2-3,TRBV14,CASSRGNLAGGTRDTQYF
TRBJ2-7,TRBV7-9,CASSPGRLQAGYEQYF
TRBJ2-3,TRBV4-3,CASSHRRLSGLAGVRGTDTQYF
TRBJ2-1,TRBV10-1,CASSERLAGGNYNEQFF
TRBJ2-6,TRBV7-8,CASSPQAYVAGANVLTF
TRBJ2-7,TRBV10-2,CASREDSGGKIYEQYF
TRBJ1-1,TRBV27,CASSLEGNTEAFF
TRBJ2-1,TRBV30,CAWTRGYNEQFF